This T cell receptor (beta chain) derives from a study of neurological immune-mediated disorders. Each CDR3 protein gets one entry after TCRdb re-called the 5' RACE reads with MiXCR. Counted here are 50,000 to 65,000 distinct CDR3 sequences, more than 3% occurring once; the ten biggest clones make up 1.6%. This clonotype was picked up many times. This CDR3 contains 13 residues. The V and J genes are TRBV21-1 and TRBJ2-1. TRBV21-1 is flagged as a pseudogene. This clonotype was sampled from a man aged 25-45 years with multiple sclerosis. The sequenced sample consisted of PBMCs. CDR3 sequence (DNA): TGTGCCAGCAGCAAAGAAACCTACAATGAGCAGTTCTTC. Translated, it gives CASSKETYNEQFF.